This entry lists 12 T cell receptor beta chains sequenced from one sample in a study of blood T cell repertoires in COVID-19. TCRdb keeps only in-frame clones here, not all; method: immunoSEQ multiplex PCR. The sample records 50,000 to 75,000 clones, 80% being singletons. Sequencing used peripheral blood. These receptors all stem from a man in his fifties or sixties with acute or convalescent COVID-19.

CDR3 nucleotides: TGTGCCAGTAGCCAGATATTCCAAAGACAGGGAAACTATGGCTACACCTTC. Translated, it gives CASSQIFQRQGNYGYTF. The chain combines TRBV19 with TRBJ1-2; 7 bases line up with TRBD1. Germline-derived CDR1 and CDR2 are LNHDA and SQIVND (reference sequence). V lost 6 bases to trimming and J lost 2 bases; unmatched junction nucleotides: 15. The CDR3 is 17 residues long.

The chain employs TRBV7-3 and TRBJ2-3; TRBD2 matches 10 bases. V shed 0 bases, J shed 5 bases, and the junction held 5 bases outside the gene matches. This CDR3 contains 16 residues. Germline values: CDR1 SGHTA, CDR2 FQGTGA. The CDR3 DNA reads TGTGCCAGCAGCTTAACAAGCGGGGGGGCGGAAGATACGCAGTATTTT. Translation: CASSLTSGGAEDTQYF. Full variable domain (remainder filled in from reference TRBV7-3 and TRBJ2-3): GAGVSQTPSNKVTEKGKYVELRCDPISGHTALYWYRQSLGQGPEFLIYFQGTGAADDSGLPNDRFFAVRPEGSVSTLKIQRTERGDSAVYLCASSLTSGGAEDTQYFGPGTRLTVL.

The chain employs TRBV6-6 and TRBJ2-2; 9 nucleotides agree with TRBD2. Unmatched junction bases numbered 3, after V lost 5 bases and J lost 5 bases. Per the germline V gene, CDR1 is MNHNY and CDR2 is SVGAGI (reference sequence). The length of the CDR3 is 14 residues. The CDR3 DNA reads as TGTGCCAGCAGTGACCTAGCGGGGACCGGGGAGCTGTTTTTT. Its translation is CASSDLAGTGELFF.

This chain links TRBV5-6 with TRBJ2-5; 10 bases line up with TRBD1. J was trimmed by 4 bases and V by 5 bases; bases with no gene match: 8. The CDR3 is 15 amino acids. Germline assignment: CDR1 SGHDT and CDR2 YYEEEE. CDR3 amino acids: CASSQRQGAGETQYF. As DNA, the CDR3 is TGTGCCAGCAGTCAGAGACAGGGGGCGGGAGAGACCCAGTACTTC.

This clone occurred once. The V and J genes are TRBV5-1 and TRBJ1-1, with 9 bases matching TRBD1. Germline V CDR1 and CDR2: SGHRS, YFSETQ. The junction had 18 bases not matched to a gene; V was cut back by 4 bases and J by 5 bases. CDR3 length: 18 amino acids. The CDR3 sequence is CASSLSRGSPGQGTEAFF. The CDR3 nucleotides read TGCGCCAGCAGCCTGTCTCGGGGTAGTCCGGGACAGGGAACTGAAGCTTTCTTT.

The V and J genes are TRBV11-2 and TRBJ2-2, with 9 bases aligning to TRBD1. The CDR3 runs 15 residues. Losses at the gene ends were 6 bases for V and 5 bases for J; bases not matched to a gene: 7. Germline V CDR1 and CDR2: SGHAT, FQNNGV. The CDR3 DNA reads TGTGCCAGCAGAAAACCGGGACAGGGAACCGGGGAGCTGTTTTTT. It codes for CASRKPGQGTGELFF.

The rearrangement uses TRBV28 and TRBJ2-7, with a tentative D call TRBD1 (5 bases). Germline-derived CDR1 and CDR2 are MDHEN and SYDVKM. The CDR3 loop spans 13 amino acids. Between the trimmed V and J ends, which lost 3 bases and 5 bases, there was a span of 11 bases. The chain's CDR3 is CASSLAGRNEQYF. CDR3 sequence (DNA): TGTGCCAGCAGTTTGGCAGGGCGGAACGAGCAGTACTTC.

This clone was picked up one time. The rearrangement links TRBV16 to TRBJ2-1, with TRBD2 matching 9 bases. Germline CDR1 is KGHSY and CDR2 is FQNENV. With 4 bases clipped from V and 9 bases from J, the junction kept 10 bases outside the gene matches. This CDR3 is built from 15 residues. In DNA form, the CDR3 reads TGTGCCAGCAGCCCCCTAGGGCGGGGGGGGGCTGAGCAGTTCTTC. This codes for CASSPLGRGGAEQFF.

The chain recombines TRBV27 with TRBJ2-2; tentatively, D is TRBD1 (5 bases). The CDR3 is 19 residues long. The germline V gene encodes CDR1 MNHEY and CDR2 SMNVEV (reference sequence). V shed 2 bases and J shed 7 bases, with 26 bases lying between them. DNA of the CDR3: TGTGCCAGCAGTTTAAAGAACGGGCCCGGACAAAAAGGGCACGGGGAGCTGTTTTTT. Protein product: CASSLKNGPGQKGHGELFF.

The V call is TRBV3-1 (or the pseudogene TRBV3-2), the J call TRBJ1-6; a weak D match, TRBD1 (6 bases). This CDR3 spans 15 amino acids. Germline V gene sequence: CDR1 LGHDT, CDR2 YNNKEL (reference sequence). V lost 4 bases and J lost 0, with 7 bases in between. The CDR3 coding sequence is TGTGCCAGCAGCCTGGACAGCTCCTATAATTCACCCCTCCACTTT. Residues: CASSLDSSYNSPLHF.

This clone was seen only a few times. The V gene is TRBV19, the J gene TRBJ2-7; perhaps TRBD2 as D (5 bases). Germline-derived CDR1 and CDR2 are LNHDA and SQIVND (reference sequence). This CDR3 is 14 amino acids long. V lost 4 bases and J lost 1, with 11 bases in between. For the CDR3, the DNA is TGTGCCAGTAGTAAGGGAGTGGCGTCCTACGAGCAGTACTTC. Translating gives CASSKGVASYEQYF.

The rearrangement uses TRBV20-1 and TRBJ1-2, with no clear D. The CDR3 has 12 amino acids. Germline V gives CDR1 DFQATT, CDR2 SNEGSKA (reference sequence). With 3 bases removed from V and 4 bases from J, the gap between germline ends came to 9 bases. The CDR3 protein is CSASSAIYGYTF. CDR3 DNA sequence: TGCAGTGCTAGTAGCGCAATCTATGGCTACACCTTC.